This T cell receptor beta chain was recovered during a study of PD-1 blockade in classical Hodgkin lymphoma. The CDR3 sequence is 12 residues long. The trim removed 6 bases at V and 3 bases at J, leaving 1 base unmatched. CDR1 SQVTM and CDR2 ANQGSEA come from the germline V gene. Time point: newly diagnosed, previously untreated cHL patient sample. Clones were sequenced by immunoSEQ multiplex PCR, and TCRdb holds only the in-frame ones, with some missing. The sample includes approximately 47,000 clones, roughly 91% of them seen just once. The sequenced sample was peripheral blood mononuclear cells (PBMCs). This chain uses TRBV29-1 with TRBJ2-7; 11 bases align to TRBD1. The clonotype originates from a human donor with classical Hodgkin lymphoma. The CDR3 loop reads CSVGTGGYEQYF. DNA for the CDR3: TGCAGCGTCGGGACAGGGGGCTACGAGCAGTACTTC.